A selection of T cell receptor beta chains follows, all from one sample in a study of cytomegalovirus exposure and HLA in healthy donors. Sequenced by immunoSEQ multiplex PCR; TCRdb stores in-frame clones only, minus some. The sample carries a few hundred thousand clones, 90% recorded once. Sequencing was performed on PBMCs. The receptors originated from a woman aged 25 to 45 in good health and CMV-seronegative. The CDR3 runs from the conserved cysteine through the conserved F or W. D genes are given only for firm matches. The size of a clone is reported for some rows only, either as once, few or many, or as a class for expanded clones.

>TRBJ2-1|TRBD2|15|TRBV28|.
TGTGCCAGCAGTTTATGGCTAGCGGGAGGAGGTGAGCAGTTCTTC
CASSLWLAGGGEQFF
>TRBJ2-3|TRBD2|13|TRBV6-6|.
TGTGCCAGCCGGGAGGGGGTGGTAGATACGCAGTATTTT
CASREGVVDTQYF
>TRBJ2-5|TRBD1|17|TRBV7-2|.
TGTGCCAGCAGCTTAGTACGACAGGGGGTAGGGCAAGAGACCCAGTACTTC
CASSLVRQGVGQETQYF
>TRBJ2-2|.|16|TRBV6-1|.
TGTGCCAGCAGTCAAGCCCGCGGGACCTACACCGGGGAGCTGTTTTTT
CASSQARGTYTGELFF
>TRBJ2-2|.|14|TRBV9|few
TGTGCCAGCAGCGTGTTCCAAAACACCGGGGAGCTGTTTTTT
CASSVFQNTGELFF
>TRBJ1-2|.|13|TRBV25-1|.
TGTGCCAGCAGCGGAACAGGGTCCAATGGCTACACCTTC
CASSGTGSNGYTF
>TRBJ2-2|.|19|TRBV4-3|.
TGCGCCAGCAGCCAAGAAAGGACCGGGACATTCGCGAACACCGGGGAGCTGTTTTTT
CASSQERTGTFANTGELFF
>TRBJ2-1|.|13|TRBV27|.
TGTGCCAGCAGCCCTCGGAGATACAATGAGCAGTTCTTC
CASSPRRYNEQFF
>TRBJ2-3|.|15|TRBV7-2|.
TGTGCCAGCAGCTTAGTTGGTCTAGCCGGAGATACGCAGTATTTT
CASSLVGLAGDTQYF
>TRBJ2-7|TRBD2|14|TRBV9|.
TGTGCCAGCAGCGTAGCGGGAGGGACCTACGAGCAGTACTTC
CASSVAGGTYEQYF
>TRBJ2-7|TRBD2|15|TRBV28|few
TGTGCCAGCAACCCAGCGGGAGGGCTTTCCTACGAGCAGTACTTC
CASNPAGGLSYEQYF
>TRBJ1-2|TRBD1|15|TRBV19|.
TGTGCCAGCACGGACAGGGCCGCGACTAACTATGGCTACACCTTC
CASTDRAATNYGYTF
>TRBJ2-7|.|14|TRBV11-3|.
TGTGCCAGCAGCTTGGGACGGACTGTCTACGAGCAGTACTTC
CASSLGRTVYEQYF
>TRBJ1-2|.|12|TRBV19|.
TGTGCCAGTAGTATCTCGGACTATGGCTACACCTTC
CASSISDYGYTF
>TRBJ2-1|.|16|TRBV4-2|.
TGTGCCAGCAGCCAAGATATGGGACAAATCCTCAATGAGCAGTTCTTC
CASSQDMGQILNEQFF
>TRBJ2-2|.|13|TRBV9|.
TGTGCCAGCAGCACACCCTTAACCGGGGAGCTGTTTTTT
CASSTPLTGELFF
>TRBJ1-2|.|13|TRBV28|.
TGTGCCAGCAGCCCCGGGACGTTCTATGGCTACACCTTC
CASSPGTFYGYTF
>TRBJ1-5|.|13|TRBV6-5|.
TGTGCCAGCAGTAGCAGGAACAATCAGCCCCAGCATTTT
CASSSRNNQPQHF
>TRBJ2-7|.|12|TRBV5-1|.
TGCGCCAGCAGCGGGACCTCCTACGAGCAGTACTTC
CASSGTSYEQYF
>TRBJ2-7|.|14|TRBV18|.
TGTGCCAGCTCCCCCGTCGGAGGCTCCTACGAGCAGTACTTC
CASSPVGGSYEQYF
>TRBJ1-2|.|16|TRBV7-9|once
TGTGCCAGCAGCTTAGGGGCGGCAGCCGCTAACTATGGCTACACCTTC
CASSLGAAAANYGYTF
>TRBJ2-7|TRBD2|11|TRBV11-2|once
TGTGCCAGCAGCTGGGGGGGCGAGCAGTACTTC
CASSWGGEQYF
>TRBJ1-2|TRBD1|14|TRBV7-3|.
TGTGCCAGCAGCCGAGGGACAGGGAACTATGGCTACACCTTC
CASSRGTGNYGYTF
>TRBJ2-3|.|14|TRBV27|.
TGTGCCAGCAGTTTGACGGGGAGCACAGATACGCAGTATTTT
CASSLTGSTDTQYF
>TRBJ2-1|.|13|TRBV19|once
TGTGCCAGTGCCAGCAGACCTGTAAATGAGCAGTTCTTC
CASASRPVNEQFF
>TRBJ2-2|TRBD1|16|TRBV28|.
TGTGCCAGCAGTCCTAACAGGGGCCTGAACACCGGGGAGCTGTTTTTT
CASSPNRGLNTGELFF
>TRBJ2-7|TRBD2|17|TRBV4-2|.
TGTGCCAGCAGCCAAGGGGGGACTAGCGGGAACGCCTACGAGCAGTACTTC
CASSQGGTSGNAYEQYF
>TRBJ2-7|.|16|TRBV7-9|.
TGTGCCAGCAGCTTAGCGGGGCTAGCTATCCCCTACGAGCAGTACTTC
CASSLAGLAIPYEQYF
>TRBJ2-4|.|16|TRBV7-2|.
TGTGCCAGCAGCTTAGGGGCGGGGCTAGCCAAAAACATTCAGTACTTC
CASSLGAGLAKNIQYF
>TRBJ2-7|TRBD2|15|TRBV11-2|.
TGTGCCAGCAGCTTCCCGACTAGCGGGAGGTACGAGCAGTACTTC
CASSFPTSGRYEQYF
>TRBJ2-6|.|16|TRBV5-1|.
TGCGCCAGCAGCTTTCAGGGGAAATCTGGGGCCAACGTCCTGACTTTC
CASSFQGKSGANVLTF
>TRBJ2-1|.|13|TRBV28|.
TGTGCCAGCAGTTTATCATGGGACAATGAGCAGTTCTTC
CASSLSWDNEQFF
>TRBJ2-1|TRBD2|14|TRBV9|.
TGTGCCAGCAGCGTTAGCGGGTCCTACAATGAGCAGTTCTTC
CASSVSGSYNEQFF
>TRBJ1-5|.|15|TRBV5-6|.
TGTGCCAGCAGCTTGGGACAGACGAGCAATCAGCCCCAGCATTTT
CASSLGQTSNQPQHF
>TRBJ2-3|.|15|TRBV28|.
TGTGCCAGCAGCATCCGGGGTAGCGGCACAGATACGCAGTATTTT
CASSIRGSGTDTQYF
>TRBJ2-7|.|16|TRBV4-2|.
TGTGCCAGCAGCCAAGAACTGGCGGTACGCTCCTACGAGCAGTACTTC
CASSQELAVRSYEQYF
>TRBJ1-4|.|11|TRBV28|.
TGTGCCAGCAGTATCCAAGAAAAACTGTTTTTT
CASSIQEKLFF
>TRBJ2-7|TRBD2|15|TRBV11-2|.
TGTGCCAGCAGCTTAGATGCCGGGAGGATCTACGAGCAGTACTTC
CASSLDAGRIYEQYF
>TRBJ2-1|.|14|TRBV27|.
TGTGCCAGCAGTTGGACTACCTCTCAAAATGAGCAGTTCTTC
CASSWTTSQNEQFF
>TRBJ2-7|.|18|TRBV21-1|.
TGTGCCAGCAGCAAAGGCAGGACTAGCGGTCGGTCCCTATACGAGCAGTACTTC
CASSKGRTSGRSLYEQYF
>TRBJ2-7|TRBD1|16|TRBV29-1|.
TGCAGCGTTGAAGCCCCCATGGACAGGGGTTCCTACGAGCAGTACTTC
CSVEAPMDRGSYEQYF
>TRBJ2-1|.|13|TRBV9|.
TGTGCCAGCAGCGTAGGGAGGAACAATGAGCAGTTCTTC
CASSVGRNNEQFF
>TRBJ2-7|TRBD1|15|TRBV19|once
TGTGCCAGTAGTCCCGGGACAGGGTCGAGGTACGAGCAGTACTTC
CASSPGTGSRYEQYF
>TRBJ2-7|TRBD1|14|TRBV5-4|.
TGTGCCAGCAGCTTGGACAGGGGGGTCAACGAGCAGTACTTC
CASSLDRGVNEQYF
>TRBJ2-2|.|14|TRBV6-5|.
TGTGCCAGCAGTTACTCTTCGGGGGCCGGGGAGCTGTTTTTT
CASSYSSGAGELFF
>TRBJ1-2|TRBD1|14|TRBV10-3|.
TGTGCCATCAGCGAGGACAGGGGGTTTTTTGGCTACACCTTC
CAISEDRGFFGYTF
>TRBJ2-3|TRBD2|15|TRBV9|.
TGTGCCAGCAGCGTAGTGGCTAGCGGGAGTAATACGCAGTATTTT
CASSVVASGSNTQYF
>TRBJ2-3|.|14|TRBV6-6|.
TGTGCCAGCAGGCTTAGGGCTAGCACAGATACGCAGTATTTT
CASRLRASTDTQYF
>TRBJ2-1|.|11|TRBV5-4|.
TGTGCCAGCAGCTCGGGTTATGAGCAGTTCTTC
CASSSGYEQFF
>TRBJ2-3|.|14|TRBV27|.
TGTGCCAGCACCAAAACAGGGGAGGTGGATACGCAGTATTTT
CASTKTGEVDTQYF
>TRBJ2-7|.|13|TRBV28|.
TGTGCCAGCAGTTTTGGGGGAGTTTACGAGCAGTACTTC
CASSFGGVYEQYF
>TRBJ1-5|.|14|TRBV19|few
TGTGCCAGTAGTTCCGTGGGCGGACATCAGCCCCAGCATTTT
CASSSVGGHQPQHF
>TRBJ2-7|TRBD1|14|TRBV13|.
TGTGCCAGCAGCTTCGGGACAGGGGACTACGAGCAGTACTTC
CASSFGTGDYEQYF
>TRBJ2-4|.|14|TRBV27|.
TGTGCCAGCAGTTTAGGGGGGAACTCAAACATTCAGTACTTC
CASSLGGNSNIQYF
>TRBJ2-1|.|17|TRBV27|.
TGTGCCAGCAGTCCTCGAAGGAGGCCCCTCTCCTACAATGAGCAGTTCTTC
CASSPRRRPLSYNEQFF